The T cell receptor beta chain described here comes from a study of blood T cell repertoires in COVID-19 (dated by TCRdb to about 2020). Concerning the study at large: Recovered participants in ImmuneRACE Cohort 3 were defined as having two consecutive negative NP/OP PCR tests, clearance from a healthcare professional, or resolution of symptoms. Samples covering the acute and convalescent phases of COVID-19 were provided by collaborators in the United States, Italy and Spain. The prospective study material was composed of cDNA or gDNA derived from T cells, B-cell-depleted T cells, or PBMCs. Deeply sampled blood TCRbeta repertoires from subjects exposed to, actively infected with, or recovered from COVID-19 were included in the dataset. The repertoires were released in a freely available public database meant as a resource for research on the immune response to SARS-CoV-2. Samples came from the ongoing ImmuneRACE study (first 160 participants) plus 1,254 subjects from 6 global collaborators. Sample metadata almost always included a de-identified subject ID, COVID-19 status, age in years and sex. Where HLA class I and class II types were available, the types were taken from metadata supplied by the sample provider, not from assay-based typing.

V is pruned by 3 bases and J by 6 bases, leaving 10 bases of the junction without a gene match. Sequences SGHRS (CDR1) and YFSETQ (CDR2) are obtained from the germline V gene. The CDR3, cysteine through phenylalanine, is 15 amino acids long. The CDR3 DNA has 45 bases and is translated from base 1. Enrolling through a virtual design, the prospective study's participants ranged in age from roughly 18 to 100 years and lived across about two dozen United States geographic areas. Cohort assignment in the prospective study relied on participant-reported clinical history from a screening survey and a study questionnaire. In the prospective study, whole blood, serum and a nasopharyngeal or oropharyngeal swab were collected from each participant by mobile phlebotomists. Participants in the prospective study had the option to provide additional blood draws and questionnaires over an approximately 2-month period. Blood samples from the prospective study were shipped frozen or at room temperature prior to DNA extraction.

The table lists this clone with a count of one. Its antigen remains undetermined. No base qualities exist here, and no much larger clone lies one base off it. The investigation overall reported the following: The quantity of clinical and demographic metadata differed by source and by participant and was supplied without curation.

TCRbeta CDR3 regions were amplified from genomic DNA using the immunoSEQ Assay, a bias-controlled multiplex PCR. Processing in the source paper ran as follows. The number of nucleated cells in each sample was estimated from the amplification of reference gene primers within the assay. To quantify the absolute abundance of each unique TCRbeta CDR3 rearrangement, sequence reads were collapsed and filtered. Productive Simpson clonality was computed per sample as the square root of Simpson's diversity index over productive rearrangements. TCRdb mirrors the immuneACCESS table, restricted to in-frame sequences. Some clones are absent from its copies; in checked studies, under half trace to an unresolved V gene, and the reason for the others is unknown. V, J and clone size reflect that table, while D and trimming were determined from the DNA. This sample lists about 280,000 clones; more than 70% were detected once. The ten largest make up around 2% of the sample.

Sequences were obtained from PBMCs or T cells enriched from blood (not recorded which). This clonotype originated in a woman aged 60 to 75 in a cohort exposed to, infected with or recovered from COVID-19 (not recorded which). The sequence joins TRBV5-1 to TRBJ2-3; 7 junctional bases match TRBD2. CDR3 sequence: CASSSTGTTLDTQYF. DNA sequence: TGCGCCAGCAGCTCAACCGGGACTACCCTGGATACGCAGTATTTT.